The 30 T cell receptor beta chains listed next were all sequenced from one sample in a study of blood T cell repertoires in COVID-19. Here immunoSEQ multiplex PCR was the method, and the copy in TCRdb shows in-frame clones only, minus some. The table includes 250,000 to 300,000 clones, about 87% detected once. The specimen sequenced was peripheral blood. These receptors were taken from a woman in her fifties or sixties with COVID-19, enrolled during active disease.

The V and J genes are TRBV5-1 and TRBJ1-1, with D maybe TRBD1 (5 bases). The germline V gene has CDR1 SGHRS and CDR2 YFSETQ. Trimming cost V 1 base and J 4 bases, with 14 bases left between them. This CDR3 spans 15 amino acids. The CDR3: CASSLFPGTGTEAFF. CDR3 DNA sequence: TGCGCCAGCAGCTTGTTTCCAGGGACTGGCACTGAAGCTTTCTTT.

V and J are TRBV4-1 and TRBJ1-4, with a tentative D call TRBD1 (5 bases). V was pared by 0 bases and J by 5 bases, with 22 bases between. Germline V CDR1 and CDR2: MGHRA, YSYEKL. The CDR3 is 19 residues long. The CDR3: CASSQERVFGRQPNEKLFF. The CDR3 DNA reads TGCGCCAGCAGCCAAGAAAGAGTCTTCGGGAGACAGCCAAATGAAAAACTGTTTTTT.

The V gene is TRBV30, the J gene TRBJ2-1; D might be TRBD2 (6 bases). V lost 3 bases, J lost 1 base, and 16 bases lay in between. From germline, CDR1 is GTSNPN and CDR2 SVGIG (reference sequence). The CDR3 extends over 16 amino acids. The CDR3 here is CAWSQTGGKSYNEQFF. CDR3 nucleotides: TGTGCCTGGAGCCAAACGGGCGGGAAATCCTACAATGAGCAGTTCTTC.

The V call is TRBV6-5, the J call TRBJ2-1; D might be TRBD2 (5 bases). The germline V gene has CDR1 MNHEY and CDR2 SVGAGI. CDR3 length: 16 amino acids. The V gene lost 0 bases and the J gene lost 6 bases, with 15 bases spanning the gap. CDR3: CASSYSPSLGTNEQFF. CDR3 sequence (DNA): TGTGCCAGCAGTTACTCTCCTAGCTTGGGTACCAATGAGCAGTTCTTC.

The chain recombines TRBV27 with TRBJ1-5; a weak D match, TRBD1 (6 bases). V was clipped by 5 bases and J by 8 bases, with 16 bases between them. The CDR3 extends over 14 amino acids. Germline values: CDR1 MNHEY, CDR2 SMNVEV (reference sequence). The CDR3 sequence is CASSPTGQVKPQHF. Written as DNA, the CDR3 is TGTGCCAGCAGTCCTACAGGGCAGGTAAAGCCCCAGCATTTT.

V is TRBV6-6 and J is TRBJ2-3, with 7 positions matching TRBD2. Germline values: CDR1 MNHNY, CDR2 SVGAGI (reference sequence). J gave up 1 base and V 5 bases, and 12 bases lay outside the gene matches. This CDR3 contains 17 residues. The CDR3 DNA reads TGTGCCAGCAGTCCCCGGCGGCGTCTAGCGGGCACAGATACGCAGTATTTT. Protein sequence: CASSPRRRLAGTDTQYF.

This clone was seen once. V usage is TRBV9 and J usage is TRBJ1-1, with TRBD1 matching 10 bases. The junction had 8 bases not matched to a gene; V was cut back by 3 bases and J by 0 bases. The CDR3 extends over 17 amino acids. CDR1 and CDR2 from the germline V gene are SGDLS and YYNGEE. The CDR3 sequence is CASSGRDRGSMNTEAFF. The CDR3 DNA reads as TGTGCCAGCAGCGGCCGGGACAGGGGAAGTATGAACACTGAAGCTTTCTTT.

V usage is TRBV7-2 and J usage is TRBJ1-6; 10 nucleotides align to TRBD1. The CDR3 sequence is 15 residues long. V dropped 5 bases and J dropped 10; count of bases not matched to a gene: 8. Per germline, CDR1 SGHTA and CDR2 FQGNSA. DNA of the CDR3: TGTGCCAGCAGCGGGGACAGGGGAATATCATCACCCCTCCACTTT. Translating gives CASSGDRGISSPLHF. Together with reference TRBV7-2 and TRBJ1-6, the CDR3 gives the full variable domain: GAGVSQSPSNKVTEKGKDVELRCDPISGHTALYWYRQSLGQGLEFLIYFQGNSAPDKSGLPSDRFSAERTGGSVSTLTIQRTQQEDSAVYLCASSGDRGISSPLHFGNGTRLTVT.

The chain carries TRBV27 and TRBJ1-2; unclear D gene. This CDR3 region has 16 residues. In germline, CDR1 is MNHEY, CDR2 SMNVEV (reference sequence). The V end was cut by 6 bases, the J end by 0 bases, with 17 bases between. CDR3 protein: CASSPGYGKANYGYTF. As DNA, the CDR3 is TGTGCCAGCAGCCCCGGCTACGGGAAAGCTAACTATGGCTACACCTTC.

CDR3 nucleotides: TGTGCCAGAAGCTCGAGGGGGATGTGGAACTCCTACAATGAGCAGTTCTTC. This translates into CARSSRGMWNSYNEQFF. This sequence joins TRBV5-3 and TRBJ2-1; tentative D call: TRBD1 (6 bases). TRBV5-3 is identified as an open reading frame with a role that is uncertain. The CDR3 has 17 amino acids. Trimming stripped 3 bases from V and 0 bases from J, with 16 bases between.

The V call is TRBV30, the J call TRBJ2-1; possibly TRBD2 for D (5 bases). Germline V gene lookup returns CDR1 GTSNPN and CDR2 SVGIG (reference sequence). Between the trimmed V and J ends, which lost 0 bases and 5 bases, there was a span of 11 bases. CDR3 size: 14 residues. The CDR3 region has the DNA TGTGCCTGGAGTGTACACAGCGGACACAATGAGCAGTTCTTC. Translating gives CAWSVHSGHNEQFF.

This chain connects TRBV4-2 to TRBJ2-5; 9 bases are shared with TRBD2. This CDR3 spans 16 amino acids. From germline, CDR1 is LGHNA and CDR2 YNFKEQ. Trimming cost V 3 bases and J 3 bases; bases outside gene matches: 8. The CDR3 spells CASSHSGTSTKETQYF. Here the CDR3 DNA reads TGTGCCAGCAGCCATTCTGGGACTAGCACAAAAGAGACCCAGTACTTC.

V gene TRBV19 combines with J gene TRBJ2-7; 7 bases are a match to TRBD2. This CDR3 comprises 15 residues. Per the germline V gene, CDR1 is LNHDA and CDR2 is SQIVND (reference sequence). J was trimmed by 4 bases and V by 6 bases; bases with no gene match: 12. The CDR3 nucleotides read TGTGCCAGTAGACCGAGCGGGACTGGAGGATACGAGCAGTACTTC. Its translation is CASRPSGTGGYEQYF.

The CDR3, as DNA: TGCGCCAGCGGCCGTCGACAGGGGGCTTGGAACACTGAAGCTTTCTTT. Protein product: CASGRRQGAWNTEAFF. The chain joins TRBV23-1 to TRBJ1-1; 10 bases are a match to TRBD1. TRBV23-1 is known as an ORF, though its function is uncertain. The junction had 10 bases not matched to a gene; V was cut back by 8 bases and J by 1 base. The CDR3 extends over 16 amino acids.

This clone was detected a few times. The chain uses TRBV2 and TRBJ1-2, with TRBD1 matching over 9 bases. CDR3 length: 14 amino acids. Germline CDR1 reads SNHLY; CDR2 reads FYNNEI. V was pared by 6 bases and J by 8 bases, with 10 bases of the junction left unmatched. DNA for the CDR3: TGTGCCAGCAGCAACAGGGGGCTAACGGGCGGCTACACCTTC. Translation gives CASSNRGLTGGYTF.

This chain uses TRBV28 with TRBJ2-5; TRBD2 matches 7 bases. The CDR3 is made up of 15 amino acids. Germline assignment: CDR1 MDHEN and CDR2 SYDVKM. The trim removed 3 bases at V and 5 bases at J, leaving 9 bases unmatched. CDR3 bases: TGTGCCAGCAGTTTCAGTCGGCGGGAGAAGGAGACCCAGTACTTC. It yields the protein CASSFSRREKETQYF.

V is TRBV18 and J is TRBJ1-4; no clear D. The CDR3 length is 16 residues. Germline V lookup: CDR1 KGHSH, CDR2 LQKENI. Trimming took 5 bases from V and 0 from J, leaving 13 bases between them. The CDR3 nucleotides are TGTGCCAGCTCAGGAGAGGTGATCGCAACTAATGAAAAACTGTTTTTT. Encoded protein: CASSGEVIATNEKLFF.

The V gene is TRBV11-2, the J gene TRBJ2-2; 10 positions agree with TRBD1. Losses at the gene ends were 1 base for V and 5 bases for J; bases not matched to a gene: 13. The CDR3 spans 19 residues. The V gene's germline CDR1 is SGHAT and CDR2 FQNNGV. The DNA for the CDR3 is TGTGCCAGCAGCTTAGCCGTCGGTCGGACAGGGGGGAGGACCGGGGAGCTGTTTTTT. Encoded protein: CASSLAVGRTGGRTGELFF.

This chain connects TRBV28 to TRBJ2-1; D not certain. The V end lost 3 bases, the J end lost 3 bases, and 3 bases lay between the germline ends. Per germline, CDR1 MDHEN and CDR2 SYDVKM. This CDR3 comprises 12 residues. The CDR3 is CASSFLYNEQFF. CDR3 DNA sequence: TGTGCCAGCAGTTTCCTCTACAATGAGCAGTTCTTC.

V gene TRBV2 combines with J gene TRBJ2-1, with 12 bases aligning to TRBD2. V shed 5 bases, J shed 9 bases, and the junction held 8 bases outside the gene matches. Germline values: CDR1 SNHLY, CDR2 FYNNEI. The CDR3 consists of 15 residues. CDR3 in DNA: TGTGCCAGCAGTCTGACTAGCGGGAGTGTCAGTGAGCAGTTCTTC. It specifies CASSLTSGSVSEQFF.

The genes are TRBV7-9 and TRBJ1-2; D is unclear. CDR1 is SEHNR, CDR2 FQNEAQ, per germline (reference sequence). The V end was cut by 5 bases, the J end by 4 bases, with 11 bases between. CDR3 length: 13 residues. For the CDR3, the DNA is TGTGCCAGCAGCCAGGAGGTAGTCTATGGCTACACCTTC. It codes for CASSQEVVYGYTF.

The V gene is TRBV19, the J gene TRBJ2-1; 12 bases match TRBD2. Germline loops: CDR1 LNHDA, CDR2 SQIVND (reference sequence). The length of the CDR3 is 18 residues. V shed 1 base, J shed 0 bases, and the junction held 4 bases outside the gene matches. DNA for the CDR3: TGTGCCAGTAGTATAGGGCTAGCGGGAGGGTCCTCCTACAATGAGCAGTTCTTC. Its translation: CASSIGLAGGSSYNEQFF.

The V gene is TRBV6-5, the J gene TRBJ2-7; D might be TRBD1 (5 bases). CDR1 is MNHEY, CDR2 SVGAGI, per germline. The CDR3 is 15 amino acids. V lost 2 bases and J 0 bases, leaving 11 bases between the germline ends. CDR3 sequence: CASSYGAGYSYEQYF. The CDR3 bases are TGTGCCAGCAGTTACGGGGCCGGCTACTCCTACGAGCAGTACTTC.

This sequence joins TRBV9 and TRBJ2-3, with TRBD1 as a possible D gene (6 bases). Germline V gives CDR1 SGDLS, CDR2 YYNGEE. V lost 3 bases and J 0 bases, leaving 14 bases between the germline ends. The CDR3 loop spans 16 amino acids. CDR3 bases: TGTGCCAGCAGCGGACAGGTTTCTACTAGCACAGATACGCAGTATTTT. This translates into CASSGQVSTSTDTQYF.

The CDR3, as DNA: TGTGCCAGCAGCTTAACACCGGACAGGGTGAACACCGGGGAGCTGTTTTTT. Its translation: CASSLTPDRVNTGELFF. The chain has TRBV7-3 and TRBJ2-2; 8 bases match TRBD1. This CDR3 spans 17 amino acids. CDR1 is SGHTA and CDR2 is FQGTGA in the germline V gene. V gave up 0 bases and J gave up 1 base; unmatched junction bases: 4.

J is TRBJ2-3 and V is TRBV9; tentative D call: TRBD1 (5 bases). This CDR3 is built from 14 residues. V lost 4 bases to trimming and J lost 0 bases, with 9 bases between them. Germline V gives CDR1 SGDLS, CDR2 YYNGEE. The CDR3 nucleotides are TGTGCCAGCAGCCCTCCAGGGAGCACAGATACGCAGTATTTT. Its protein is CASSPPGSTDTQYF.

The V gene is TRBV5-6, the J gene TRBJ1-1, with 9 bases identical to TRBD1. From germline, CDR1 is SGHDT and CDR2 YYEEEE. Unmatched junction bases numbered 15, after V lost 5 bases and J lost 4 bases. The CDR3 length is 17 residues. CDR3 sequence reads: CASSFRRTGTGSTEAFF. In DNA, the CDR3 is TGTGCCAGCAGTTTCCGACGCACCGGGACAGGGTCCACTGAAGCTTTCTTT.

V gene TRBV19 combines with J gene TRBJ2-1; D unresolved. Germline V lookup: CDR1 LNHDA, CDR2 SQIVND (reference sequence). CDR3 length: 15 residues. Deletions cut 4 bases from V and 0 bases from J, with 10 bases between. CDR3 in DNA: TGTGCCAGTAGTAAGTCGTCGAGCTCCTACAATGAGCAGTTCTTC. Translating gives CASSKSSSSYNEQFF.

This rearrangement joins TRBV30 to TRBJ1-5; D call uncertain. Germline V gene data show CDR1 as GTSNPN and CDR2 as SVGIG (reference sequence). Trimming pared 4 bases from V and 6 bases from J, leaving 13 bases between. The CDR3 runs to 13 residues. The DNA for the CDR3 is TGTGCCTGGAATTCTAGGGAGTTTCAGCCCCAGCATTTT. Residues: CAWNSREFQPQHF.

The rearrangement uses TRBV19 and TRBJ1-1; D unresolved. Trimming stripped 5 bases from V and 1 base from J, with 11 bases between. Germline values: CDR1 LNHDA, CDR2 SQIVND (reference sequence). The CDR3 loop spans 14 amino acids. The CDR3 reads CASSYSSGNTEAFF. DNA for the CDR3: TGTGCCAGTAGTTACTCTTCGGGGAACACTGAAGCTTTCTTT.